The rows below give T cell receptor beta chains drawn from one sample of a study of post-analysis software for immune sequencing data. Using its own MiXCR run on the PCR reads, TCRdb lists one record per CDR3 protein. The sample holds over 150,000 distinct CDR3 sequences; approximately 35% are singletons and the top ten take approximately 30%. This material consisted of blood, taken after autologous hematopoietic stem cell transplantation. These receptors all stem from a girl aged 5 to 17 with multiple sclerosis. Both conserved end residues are part of each CDR3. The D gene is left open where the match is weak. Some rows have no size entry. The others give once, few or many, or a class for an expanded clone.

>TRBJ2-5|-|few|TRBV5-1
TGCGCCAGCAGCTTTCTTGTACAAGAGACCCAGTACTTC
CASSFLVQETQYF
>TRBJ2-3|-|-|TRBV27
TGTGCCAGCAGCCTTAGCGGAATTAGCACAGATACGCAGTATTTT
CASSLSGISTDTQYF
>TRBJ1-5|-|-|TRBV13
TGTGCCAGCAGCGAAGCCTCTAGCAATCAGCCCCAGCATTTT
CASSEASSNQPQHF
>TRBJ2-7|-|-|TRBV7-9
TGTGCCAGCAGCTTAGTTCAGATCGACGAGCAGTACTTC
CASSLVQIDEQYF
>TRBJ2-1|-|-|TRBV12-3/TRBV12-4
TGTGCCAGCAGTTCCTCCCTTAGCTCCTACAATGAGCAGTTCTTC
CASSSSLSSYNEQFF
>TRBJ2-7|-|many|TRBV7-2
TGTGCCAGCAGCTTGGGATCGGGTTACGGCGAGCAGTACTTC
CASSLGSGYGEQYF
>TRBJ1-1|-|-|TRBV7-8
TGTGCCAGCAGCCCACCGTCTCAGGGTTATGAAGCTTTCTTT
CASSPPSQGYEAFF
>TRBJ1-2|-|-|TRBV4-1
TGCGCCAGCAGCCAAGATGGACTCGGCACCATCTATGGCTACACCTTC
CASSQDGLGTIYGYTF
>TRBJ2-7|-|-|TRBV20-1
TGCAGTGCTAGCAAAGCCAGGGGCCACGAGCAGTACTTC
CSASKARGHEQYF
>TRBJ1-2|-|few|TRBV15
TGTGCCACCAGCAACGGGAAAAACTATGGCTACACCTTC
CATSNGKNYGYTF
>TRBJ2-3|-|few|TRBV14
TGTGCCAGCAGCGCCCGCTCCAGGGTATACGGCGATACGCAGTATTTT
CASSARSRVYGDTQYF
>TRBJ2-1|TRBD2|-|TRBV11-2
TGTGCCAGCAGCTTAGTTCCCAGCGGGAGTGCCTACAATGAGCAGTTCTTC
CASSLVPSGSAYNEQFF
>TRBJ1-6|TRBD1|-|TRBV29-1
TGCAGCGCCCGGACAGGGACGGGTTCACCCCTCCACTTT
CSARTGTGSPLHF
>TRBJ2-1|TRBD2|many|TRBV7-2
TGTGCCAGCAGCTTAGCCTCCGGGACTAGCGGGAGTAAGGGTCGGAATGAGCAGTTCTTC
CASSLASGTSGSKGRNEQFF
>TRBJ2-7|TRBD2|-|TRBV3-1
TGTGCCAGCAGCCGGGCGGGGGGGTCGACCTACGAGCAGTACTTC
CASSRAGGSTYEQYF
>TRBJ2-5|-|few|TRBV28
TGTGCCAGCAGTCAATACAGGGGAGGTAGCGAGACCCAGTACTTC
CASSQYRGGSETQYF
>TRBJ1-2|TRBD1|many|TRBV29-1
TGCAGCGTTGAAAAGTGGGGACAGGGATCGGGCTATGGCTACACCTTC
CSVEKWGQGSGYGYTF
>TRBJ1-6|-|-|TRBV6-6
TGTGCCAGCAGTTACTCGACGGGGGGGGTTAGTTTATCCGTCCACTTT
CASSYSTGGVSLSVHF
>TRBJ2-7|-|-|TRBV21-1
TGTGCCAGCAGCAAACAGGGGTACGAGCAGTACTTC
CASSKQGYEQYF
>TRBJ2-3|TRBD1|-|TRBV7-2
TGTGCCAGCAGCTCAGGGACAGCCTGGGGAGATACGCAGTATTTT
CASSSGTAWGDTQYF
>TRBJ2-5|-|-|TRBV20-1
TGCAGTGCCCGTGGCGGAGGAAATAAGGAGACCCAGTACTTC
CSARGGGNKETQYF
>TRBJ2-3|TRBD2|few|TRBV12-3/TRBV12-4
TGTGCCAGCAGCCCCACCGGGGGGGCAGATACGCAGTATTTT
CASSPTGGADTQYF
>TRBJ1-2|-|many|TRBV5-1
TGCGCCAGCAGCTGGACGCGGCTCAGAGGGTTACACTATGGCTACACCTTC
CASSWTRLRGLHYGYTF
>TRBJ2-3|-|many|TRBV10-3
TGTGCCACCCGGCAGGGGACCAGCACAGATACGCAGTATTTT
CATRQGTSTDTQYF
>TRBJ2-2|TRBD1|few|TRBV20-1
TGCAGTGCTAGCCTCGACAGGGTGGGCGGGGAGCTGTTTTTT
CSASLDRVGGELFF
>TRBJ2-7|TRBD1|-|TRBV25-1
TGTGCCAGCAGTGAAGGCAGTGAGATGCAACCAACGGGACAGGGGATGGTGCAGTACTTC
CASSEGSEMQPTGQGMVQYF
>TRBJ2-5|TRBD1|-|TRBV20-1
TGCAGTGCTAGTAACTCTCAGGGGGTCCAGGAGACCCAGTACTTC
CSASNSQGVQETQYF
>TRBJ2-3|-|medium-sized|TRBV29-1
TGCAGCGTTGTTAGAGGTGGGAATACGCAGTATTTT
CSVVRGGNTQYF
>TRBJ2-3|TRBD2|-|TRBV27
TGTGCCAGCAGTTTATCGACGACTAGCGGGAGCTTGGATACGCAGTATTTT
CASSLSTTSGSLDTQYF
>TRBJ2-4|TRBD2|few|TRBV28
TGTGCCAGCAGCTCGAATATAGCGGGACTAGCCAAAAACATTCAGTACTTC
CASSSNIAGLAKNIQYF
>TRBJ2-7|TRBD1|-|TRBV20-1
TGCAGTGCCCCCGCGCCCCGACAGGGAATGGTCGAGCAGTACTTC
CSAPAPRQGMVEQYF
>TRBJ2-2|TRBD2|few|TRBV12-3/TRBV12-4
TGTGCCAGCAGTTTGGGCGGGAGTCCTACCGGGGAGCTGTTTTTT
CASSLGGSPTGELFF
>TRBJ2-1|-|-|TRBV12-3/TRBV12-4
TGTGCCAGCAACCTCCAAGGCCCCAATGAGCAGTTCTTC
CASNLQGPNEQFF
>TRBJ2-2|-|-|TRBV5-1
TGCGCCAGCAGCCCGCTCCGGGACTCAAGCACCGGGGAGCTGTTTTTT
CASSPLRDSSTGELFF
>TRBJ1-1|-|-|TRBV7-9
TGTGCCAGCAGCCCGGAGCGGGATCGGACTGAAGCTTTCTTT
CASSPERDRTEAFF
>TRBJ2-5|TRBD2|once|TRBV14
TGTGCCAGCAGCCAAGTGAGACTAGCGGGAGTAGAGACCCAGTACTTC
CASSQVRLAGVETQYF
>TRBJ2-5|-|few|TRBV6-6
TGTGCCAGCAGGACAGGCCCCGGTCGGGAGACCCAGTACTTC
CASRTGPGRETQYF
>TRBJ2-3|-|-|TRBV5-1
TGCGCCAGCAGCTTTGCCGGAAGTACGCAGTATTTT
CASSFAGSTQYF
>TRBJ2-1|-|-|TRBV9
TGTGCCAGCAGCGTAACGGGGGACTCCTACAATGAGCAGTTCTTC
CASSVTGDSYNEQFF
>TRBJ2-3|-|-|TRBV14
TGTGCCAGCAGCCCCATAAATGGACCAGATACGCAGTATTTT
CASSPINGPDTQYF
>TRBJ2-1|-|few|TRBV6-6
TGTGCCAGCCACTCGAGTACTAGCTTATCCTACAATGAGCAGTTCTTC
CASHSSTSLSYNEQFF
>TRBJ2-5|-|-|TRBV12-3/TRBV12-4
TGTGCCAGCAGTTTGGGCAGCTACCAAGAGACCCAGTACTTC
CASSLGSYQETQYF
>TRBJ2-1|-|many|TRBV28
TGTGCCAGCAGCCCCCTGTGGAATGAGCAGTTCTTC
CASSPLWNEQFF
>TRBJ2-3|-|-|TRBV21-1
TGTGCCAGCAGCACCCTGGCTGGGGCGGGAGGGCCGTGGACAGATACGCAGTATTTT
CASSTLAGAGGPWTDTQYF
>TRBJ2-1|-|few|TRBV20-1
TGCAGTGCTAGAAGACTAGTGGCGGGCAATGAGCAGTTCTTC
CSARRLVAGNEQFF
>TRBJ1-4|TRBD1|-|TRBV24-1
TGTGCCACCAGTGATTCCGGGACAGGGGACGAAAAACTGTTTTTT
CATSDSGTGDEKLFF
>TRBJ2-1|-|few|TRBV6-2/TRBV6-3
TGTGCCAGCAGTGCCTCGTCCCGGGAGCAGTTCTTC
CASSASSREQFF
>TRBJ1-5|-|few|TRBV7-8
TGTGCCAGCAGCGTAGCACGGGATCTCCAACAGCCCCAGCATTTT
CASSVARDLQQPQHF
>TRBJ1-4|TRBD1|-|TRBV20-1
TGCAGTGCCGCGACAGGGGGTACTAATGAAAAACTGTTTTTT
CSAATGGTNEKLFF
>TRBJ2-5|TRBD1|-|TRBV20-1
TGCAGTGCTAGAGATCTATACAGGGGCATCGAGACCCAGTACTTC
CSARDLYRGIETQYF